This T cell receptor beta chain stems from a study of T-cell memory formation after mild COVID-19 (dated by TCRdb to the early 2020s). Some background on the complete study: TCR sequence clusters from the two donors were largely donor specific. In a couple of donors, T-cell clones that expanded and contracted after mild COVID-19 were tracked by sequencing TCRalpha and TCRbeta repertoires over time. Two young, previously healthy adult volunteers, one female and one male, were included in the cohort.

The junction shows trimming of 0 bases on V and 3 bases on J, plus 17 bases between the germline ends. CDR1 and CDR2, per the germline V gene (reference sequence), are DFQATT and SNEGSKA. The CDR3 holds 16 amino acids from the cysteine to the phenylalanine. Just the 48-base CDR3 DNA is kept, in frame starting at base 1. Here is what the overall study found, with its caveats: Some responding clones were found in pre-infection memory, which suggests that pre-existing cross-reactive memory T cells took part in the SARS-CoV-2 response. Contracting CD4+ clones appeared mostly in the CM and EM memory subsets, whereas CD8+ clones were enriched in EMRA. SARS-CoV-2 specificity of the second-wave clones peaking on day 37 was not confirmed. Only a couple of mild cases were covered by the study, and larger cohorts that include severe cases with pre-infection samples were considered necessary. Balanced CD4/CD8 phenotypes were observed for clones contracting from day 15 to 85, whereas a bias towards CD4+ was observed for a second wave of clones expanding from day 15 to 37.

TCRdb records Illumina NovaSeq 6000 as the sequencer. TCRalpha and TCRbeta cDNA libraries were built by 5'RACE with constant-segment primers, adding sample barcodes and unique molecular identifiers. Trizol reagent was used to extract RNA from every sample. Amplification of the libraries took two PCR steps, and the second step added a second sample barcode plus Illumina TruSeq adapters. Sequencing of libraries was performed on an Illumina NovaSeq with 2 x 150 bp paired-end reads. In the paper's pipeline: Demultiplexing of reads and collapsing into UMI-guided consensus sequences were performed with migec v1.2.7. Using mixcr v2.1.11, UMI consensuses were aligned to TRA and TRB V and J templates and then assembled into clonotypes. Clonotypes were classified as expanded or contracted when called significant by both edgeR and NoisET, with noise models trained on biological replicates. For edgeR calls, the thresholds were a false discovery rate-adjusted p below 0.01 and a log2 fold-change of 1. As an exploratory analysis of dynamics, PCA with hierarchical clustering was applied to max-normalized trajectories of the 1000 most abundant clonotypes. Separately sequenced CD4+ and CD8+ repertoires were used to assign a CD4 or CD8 phenotype to each responding clone. Using fastp trimming at Q25 and MiXCR clonotype assembly, TCRdb reanalyzed the public sequencing data and kept in-frame beta chains. Identical CDR3 protein sequences are pooled into one entry, listed with their most common genes and DNA. These V and J calls originate from TCRdb's pipeline instead of the authors' own analysis. The sample table contains 400,000 to 450,000 distinct CDR3 sequences; only one count was recorded for roughly 18% of them. The top ten clones comprise roughly 21% of the sample.

On this clonotype itself: Its target antigen remains unknown. Base quality data are lacking; no much larger clone is found one base away.

PBMCs were isolated by Ficoll-Paque density gradient centrifugation. The sequencing input was PBMCs or a T cell subset sorted from them (not recorded which). The sequence derives from a man younger than 35 who had mild COVID-19 (a few samples of this study predate the infection). The sample titles of this study are shuffled in the database, so cell type and time point are left out; the donor was told from shared clones. Recombination joined TRBV20-1 with TRBJ1-2; the D gene cannot be resolved reliably. The nucleotides are TGCAGTGCTAGAGATCCGGCCCGGGAGGGCGACTATGGCTACACCTTC. This is translated as CSARDPAREGDYGYTF.